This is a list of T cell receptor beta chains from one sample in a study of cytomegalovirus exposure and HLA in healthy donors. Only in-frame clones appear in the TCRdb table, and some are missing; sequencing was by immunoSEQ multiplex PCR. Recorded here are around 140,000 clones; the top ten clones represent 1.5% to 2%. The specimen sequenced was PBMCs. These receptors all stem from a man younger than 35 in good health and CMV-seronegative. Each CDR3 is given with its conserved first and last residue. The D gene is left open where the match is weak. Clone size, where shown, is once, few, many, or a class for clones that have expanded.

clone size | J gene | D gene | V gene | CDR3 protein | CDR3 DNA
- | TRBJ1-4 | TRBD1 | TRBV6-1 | CASSRDRGEKLFF | TGTGCCAGCAGCCGGGACAGGGGTGAAAAACTGTTTTTT
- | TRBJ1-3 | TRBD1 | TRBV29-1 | CSATGDGNTIYF | TGCAGCGCCACAGGGGACGGAAACACCATATATTTT
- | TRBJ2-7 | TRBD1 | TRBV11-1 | CASSTTGGSYEQYF | TGTGCCAGCAGCACAACAGGGGGCTCCTACGAGCAGTACTTC
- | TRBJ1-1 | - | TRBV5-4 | CASSGSQGTHTEAFF | TGTGCCAGCAGCGGATCACAGGGAACCCACACTGAAGCTTTCTTT
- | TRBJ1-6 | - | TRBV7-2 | CASSLTGNNSPLHF | TGTGCCAGCAGCCTGACGGGAAATAATTCACCCCTCCACTTT
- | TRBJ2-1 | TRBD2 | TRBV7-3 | CASSLPTSGSMNEQFF | TGTGCCAGCAGCCTTCCGACTAGCGGGAGTATGAATGAGCAGTTCTTC
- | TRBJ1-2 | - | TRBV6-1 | CASSLQGNYGYTF | TGTGCCAGCAGTCTTCAGGGGAACTATGGCTACACCTTC
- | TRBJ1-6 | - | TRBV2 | CASSEQGTSNSPLHF | TGTGCCAGCAGTGAACAGGGGACGAGCAATTCACCCCTCCACTTT
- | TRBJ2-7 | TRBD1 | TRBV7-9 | CASTTGDPLYEQYF | TGTGCCAGCACAACAGGGGACCCCCTGTACGAGCAGTACTTC
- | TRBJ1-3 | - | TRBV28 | CASSDAGDSGNTIYF | TGTGCCAGCAGTGATGCAGGGGATTCTGGAAACACCATATATTTT
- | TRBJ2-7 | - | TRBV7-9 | CASSSRTASYEQYF | TGTGCCAGCAGCTCCCGGACAGCCTCCTACGAGCAGTACTTC
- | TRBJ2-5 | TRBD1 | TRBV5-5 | CASSLLGQGRETQYF | TGTGCCAGCAGCTTGTTGGGACAGGGGCGCGAGACCCAGTACTTC
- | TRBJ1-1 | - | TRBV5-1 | CASSSTPLAQNTEAFF | TGCGCCAGCAGCTCCACCCCCTTGGCCCAGAACACTGAAGCTTTCTTT
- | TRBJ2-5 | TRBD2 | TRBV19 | CASSIGRSGRETQYF | TGTGCCAGTAGTATTGGGAGGAGCGGGAGGGAGACCCAGTACTTC
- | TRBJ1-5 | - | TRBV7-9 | CASSLVRGIKYQPQHF | TGTGCCAGCAGCTTAGTAAGAGGAATCAAGTATCAGCCCCAGCATTTT
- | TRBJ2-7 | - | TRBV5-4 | CASSPVRTAPTYEQYF | TGTGCCAGCAGCCCGGTTCGGACAGCTCCTACCTACGAGCAGTACTTC
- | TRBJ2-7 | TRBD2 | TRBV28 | CASRDTSGSWYEQYF | TGTGCCAGCAGGGACACTAGCGGGAGTTGGTACGAGCAGTACTTC
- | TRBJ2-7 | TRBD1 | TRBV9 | CASNRQGAPAEQYF | TGTGCCAGCAACAGACAGGGGGCGCCGGCCGAGCAGTACTTC
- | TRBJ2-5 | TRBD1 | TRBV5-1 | CASSLQGANEETQYF | TGCGCCAGCAGCTTGCAGGGGGCGAACGAAGAGACCCAGTACTTC
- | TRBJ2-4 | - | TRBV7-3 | CASSRAPRDIQYF | TGTGCCAGCAGCCGCGCCCCCCGGGACATTCAGTACTTC
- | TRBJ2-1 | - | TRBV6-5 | CASSYSSGLYNEQFF | TGTGCCAGCAGTTACTCCAGCGGGCTCTACAATGAGCAGTTCTTC
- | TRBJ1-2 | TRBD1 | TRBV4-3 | CASSPGLDREAGYTF | TGCGCCAGCAGCCCAGGGCTGGACAGGGAGGCGGGCTACACCTTC
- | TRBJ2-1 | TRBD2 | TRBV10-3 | CAISGTSGTPNEQFF | TGTGCCATCAGTGGGACTAGCGGGACGCCCAATGAGCAGTTCTTC
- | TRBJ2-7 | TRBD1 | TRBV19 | CASSQSAAGTGYRDF | TGTGCCAGTAGCCAAAGCGCTGCCGGGACAGGTTATCGAGACTTC
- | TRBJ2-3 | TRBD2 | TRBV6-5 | CASSYFGGASTDTQYF | TGTGCCAGCAGTTACTTCGGGGGGGCGAGCACAGATACGCAGTATTTT
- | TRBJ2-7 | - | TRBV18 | CASSPPPTGDEQYF | TGTGCCAGCTCACCACCCCCCACAGGCGACGAGCAGTACTTC
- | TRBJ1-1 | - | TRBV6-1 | CASSESGGGKQAFF | TGTGCCAGCAGTGAATCTGGGGGGGGGAAACAAGCTTTCTTT
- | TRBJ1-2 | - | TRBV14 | CASSQDVVQGKGYTF | TGTGCCAGCAGCCAAGACGTAGTACAGGGAAAAGGCTACACCTTC
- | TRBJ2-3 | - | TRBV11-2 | CASSLRTDTQYF | TGTGCCAGCAGCCTCAGGACAGATACGCAGTATTTT
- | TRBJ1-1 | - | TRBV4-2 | CASSPRTASNSNTEAFF | TGTGCCAGCAGCCCGAGGACAGCGAGTAACTCGAACACTGAAGCTTTCTTT
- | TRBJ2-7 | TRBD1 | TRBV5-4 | CASSSDPTGGSYEQYF | TGTGCCAGCAGCTCGGACCCGACAGGGGGCTCCTACGAGCAGTACTTC
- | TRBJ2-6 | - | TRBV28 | CASRHSSGANVLTF | TGTGCCAGCAGACACAGTTCCGGGGCCAACGTCCTGACTTTC
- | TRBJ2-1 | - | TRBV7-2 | CASSLELSGNEQFF | TGTGCCAGCAGCTTAGAATTGTCCGGTAATGAGCAGTTCTTC
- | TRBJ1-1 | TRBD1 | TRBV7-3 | CASSSGTGGVTEAFF | TGTGCCAGCAGCTCGGGGACAGGGGGCGTCACTGAAGCTTTCTTT
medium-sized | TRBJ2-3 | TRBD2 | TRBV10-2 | CASSAPLTSGDTDTQYF | TGCGCCAGCAGTGCCCCCTTGACTAGCGGGGACACAGATACGCAGTATTTT
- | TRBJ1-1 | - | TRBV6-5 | CASSYLTTMNTEAFF | TGTGCCAGCAGTTACCTAACAACTATGAACACTGAAGCTTTCTTT
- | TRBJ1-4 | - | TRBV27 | CASTPGGGITNEKLFF | TGTGCCAGCACCCCCGGGGGGGGAATAACTAATGAAAAACTGTTTTTT
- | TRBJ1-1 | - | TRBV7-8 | CASSPGGVNTEAFF | TGTGCCAGCAGCCCCGGGGGGGTGAACACTGAAGCTTTCTTT
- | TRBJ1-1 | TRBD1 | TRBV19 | CASSFDRGLEAFF | TGTGCCAGTAGTTTCGACAGGGGGCTTGAAGCTTTCTTT
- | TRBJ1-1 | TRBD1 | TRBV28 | CASSSGQGAEAFF | TGTGCCAGCAGTTCCGGACAGGGGGCTGAAGCTTTCTTT